This TCR beta chain appears in the sequencing data of a study of shared clonotypes between healthy human individuals. TCRdb's copy holds only in-frame clones and misses some; the assay was immunoSEQ multiplex PCR. The profile shows 500,000 to 650,000 clones, around three quarters of them singletons. Looked up from germline, CDR1 is SEHNR and CDR2 is FQNEAQ (reference sequence). CDR3 size: 14 residues. After removal of 5 bases from V and 4 bases from J, the junction contained 5 bases not matched to a gene. The V call is TRBV7-9, the J call TRBJ2-7; TRBD1 matches at 10 bases. The receptor's source is a woman aged 40 to 50 in good health. Some clones in this sample may be carry-over from other donors' samples. Sequencing was carried out using PBMCs. CDR3 in amino acids: CASSDRGQQYEQYF. CDR3 bases: TGTGCCAGCAGCGACAGGGGGCAGCAATACGAGCAGTACTTC. Drawing the rest from reference TRBV7-9 and TRBJ2-7, the complete variable domain is DTGVSQNPRHKITKRGQNVTFRCDPISEHNRLYWYRQTLGQGPEFLTYFQNEAQLEKSRLLSDRFSAERPKGSFSTLEIQRTEQGDSAMYLCASSDRGQQYEQYFGPGTRLTVT.